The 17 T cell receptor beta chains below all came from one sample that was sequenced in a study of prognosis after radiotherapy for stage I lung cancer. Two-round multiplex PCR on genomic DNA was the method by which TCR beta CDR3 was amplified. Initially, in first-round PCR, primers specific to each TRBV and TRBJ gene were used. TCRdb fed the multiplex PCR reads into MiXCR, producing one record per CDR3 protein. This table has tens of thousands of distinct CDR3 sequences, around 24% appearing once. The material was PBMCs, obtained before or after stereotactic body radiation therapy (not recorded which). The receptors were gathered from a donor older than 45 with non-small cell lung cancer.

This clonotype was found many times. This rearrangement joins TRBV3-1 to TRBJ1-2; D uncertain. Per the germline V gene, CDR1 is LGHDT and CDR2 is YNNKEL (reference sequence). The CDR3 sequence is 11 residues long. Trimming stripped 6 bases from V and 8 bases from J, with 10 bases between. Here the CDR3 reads CASSTRQGYTF. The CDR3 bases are TGTGCCAGCAGTACCCGGCAGGGCTACACCTTC.

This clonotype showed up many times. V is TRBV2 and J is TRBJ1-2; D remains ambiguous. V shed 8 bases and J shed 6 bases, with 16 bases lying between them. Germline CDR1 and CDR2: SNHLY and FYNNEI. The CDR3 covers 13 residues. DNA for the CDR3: TGTGCCAGCCGAAAAACAAGGGTCGATGGCTACACCTTC. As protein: CASRKTRVDGYTF.

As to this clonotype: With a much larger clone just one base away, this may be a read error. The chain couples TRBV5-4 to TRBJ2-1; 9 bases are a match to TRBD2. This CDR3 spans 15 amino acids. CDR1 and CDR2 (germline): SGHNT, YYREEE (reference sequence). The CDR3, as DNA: TGTGCCAGCAGCGAGGGACTAGCCCCTCTCAATGAGAAGTTCTTC. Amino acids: CASSEGLAPLNEKFF.

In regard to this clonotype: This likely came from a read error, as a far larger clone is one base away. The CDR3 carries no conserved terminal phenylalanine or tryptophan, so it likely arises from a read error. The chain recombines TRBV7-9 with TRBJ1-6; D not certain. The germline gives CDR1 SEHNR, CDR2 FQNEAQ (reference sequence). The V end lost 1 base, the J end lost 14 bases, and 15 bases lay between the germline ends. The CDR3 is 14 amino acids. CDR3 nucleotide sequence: TGTGCCAGCAGCTTAGACGGGCCACTGACGGCCCTCCACCTT. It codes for CASSLDGPLTALHL.

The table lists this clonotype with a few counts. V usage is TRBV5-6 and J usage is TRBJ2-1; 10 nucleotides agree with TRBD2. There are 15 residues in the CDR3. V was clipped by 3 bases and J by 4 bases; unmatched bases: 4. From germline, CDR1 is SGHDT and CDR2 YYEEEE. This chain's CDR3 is CASSSSGLAYNEQFF. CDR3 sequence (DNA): TGTGCCAGCAGCTCATCGGGACTAGCGTACAATGAGCAGTTCTTC.

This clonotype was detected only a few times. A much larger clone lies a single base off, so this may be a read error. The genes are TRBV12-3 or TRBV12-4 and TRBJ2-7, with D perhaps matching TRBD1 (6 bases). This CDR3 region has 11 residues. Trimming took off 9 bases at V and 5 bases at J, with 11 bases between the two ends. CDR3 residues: CASEGVNEQYF. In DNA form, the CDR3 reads TGTGCCAGTGAGGGGGTGAACGAGCAGTACTTC.

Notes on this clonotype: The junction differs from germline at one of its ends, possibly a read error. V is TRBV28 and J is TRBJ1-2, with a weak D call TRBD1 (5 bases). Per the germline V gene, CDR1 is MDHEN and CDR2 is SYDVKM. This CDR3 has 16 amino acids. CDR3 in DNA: TGTGCCATCAGTAAAAGGCCAGGGATCCCCCCCTATGGCTACACCTTC. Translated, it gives CAISKRPGIPPYGYTF.

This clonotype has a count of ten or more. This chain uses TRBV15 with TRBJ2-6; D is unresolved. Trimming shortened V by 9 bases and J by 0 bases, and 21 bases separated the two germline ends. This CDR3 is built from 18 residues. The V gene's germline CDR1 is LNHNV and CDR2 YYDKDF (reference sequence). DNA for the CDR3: TGTGCCACTAGCCCTATGACCGGGTTCTACTCTGGGGCCAACGTCCTGACTTTC. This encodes CATSPMTGFYSGANVLTF.

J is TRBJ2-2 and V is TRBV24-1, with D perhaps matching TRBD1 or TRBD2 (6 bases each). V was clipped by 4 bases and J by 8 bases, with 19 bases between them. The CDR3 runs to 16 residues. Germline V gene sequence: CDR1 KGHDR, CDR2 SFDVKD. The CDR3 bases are TGTGCCACCAGTGACCCAAACACAGGGAGGTATGGGGAGCTGTTTTTT. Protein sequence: CATSDPNTGRYGELFF.

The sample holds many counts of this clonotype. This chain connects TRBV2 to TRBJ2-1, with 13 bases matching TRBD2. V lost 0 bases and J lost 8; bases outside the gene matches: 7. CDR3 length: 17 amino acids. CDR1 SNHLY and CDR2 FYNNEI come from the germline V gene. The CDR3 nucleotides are TGTGCCAGCAGTGAAGCGCGAACTAGCGGGGGGGTAGATGAGCAGTTCTTC. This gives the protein CASSEARTSGGVDEQFF.

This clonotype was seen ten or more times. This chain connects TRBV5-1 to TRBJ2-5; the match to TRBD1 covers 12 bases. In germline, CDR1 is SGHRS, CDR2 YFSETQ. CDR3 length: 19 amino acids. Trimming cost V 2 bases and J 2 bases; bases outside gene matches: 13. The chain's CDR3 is CASSLSPGTGGGGQETQYF. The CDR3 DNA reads TGCGCCAGCAGCTTATCACCCGGGACAGGGGGCGGAGGACAAGAGACCCAGTACTTC. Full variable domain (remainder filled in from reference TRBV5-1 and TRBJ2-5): KAGVTQTPRYLIKTRGQQVTLSCSPISGHRSVSWYQQTPGQGLQFLFEYFSETQRNKGNFPGRFSGRQFSNSRSEMNVSTLELGDSALYLCASSLSPGTGGGGQETQYFGPGTRLLVL.

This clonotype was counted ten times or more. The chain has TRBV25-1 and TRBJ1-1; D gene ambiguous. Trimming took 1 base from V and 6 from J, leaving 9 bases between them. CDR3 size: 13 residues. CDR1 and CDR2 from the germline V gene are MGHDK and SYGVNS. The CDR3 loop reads CASSESGWAEAFF. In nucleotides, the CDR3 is TGTGCCAGCAGTGAATCGGGGTGGGCTGAAGCTTTCTTT.

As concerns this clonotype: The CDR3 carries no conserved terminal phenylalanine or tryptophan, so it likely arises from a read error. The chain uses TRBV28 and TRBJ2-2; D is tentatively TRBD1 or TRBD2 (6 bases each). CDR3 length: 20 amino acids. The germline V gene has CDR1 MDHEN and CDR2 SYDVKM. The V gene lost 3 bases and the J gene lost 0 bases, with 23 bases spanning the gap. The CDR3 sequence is CASSFRGTLKGGPNTGELFS. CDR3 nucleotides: TGTGCCAGCAGTTTCAGAGGGACCCTTAAGGGGGGCCCGAACACCGGGGAGCTGTTTTCT.

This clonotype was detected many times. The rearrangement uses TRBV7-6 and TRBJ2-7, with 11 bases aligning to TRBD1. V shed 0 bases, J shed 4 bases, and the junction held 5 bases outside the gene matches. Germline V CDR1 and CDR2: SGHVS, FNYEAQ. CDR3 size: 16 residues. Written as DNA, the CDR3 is TGTGCCAGCAGCTTAGCTCCGGACAGGGGGCCGTACGAGCAGTACTTC. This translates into CASSLAPDRGPYEQYF.

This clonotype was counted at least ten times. Here the CDR3 DNA reads TGTGCCAGTAGTATCTCTTCAGGGGGAGAGCCCCAGCATTTT. It translates to CASSISSGGEPQHF. The chain is built from TRBV19 and TRBJ1-5; TRBD1 agrees at 7 bases. Looked up from germline, CDR1 is LNHDA and CDR2 is SQIVND (reference sequence). V lost 3 bases and J lost 8; bases outside the gene matches: 7. The CDR3 has 14 amino acids. Drawing the rest from reference TRBV19 and TRBJ1-5, the complete variable domain is DGGITQSPKYLFRKEGQNVTLSCEQNLNHDAMYWYRQDPGQGLRLIYYSQIVNDFQKGDIAEGYSVSREKKESFPLTVTSAQKNPTAFYLCASSISSGGEPQHFGDGTRLSIL.

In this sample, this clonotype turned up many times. CDR3 DNA: TGTGCCACCAGGGCGTCCCTTACCTACGAGCAGTACTTC. It translates to CATRASLTYEQYF. The chain couples TRBV15 to TRBJ2-7; D not resolved. The CDR3 is 13 amino acids. V lost 6 bases and J 2 bases, leaving 11 bases between the germline ends. CDR1 LNHNV and CDR2 YYDKDF come from the germline V gene (reference sequence).

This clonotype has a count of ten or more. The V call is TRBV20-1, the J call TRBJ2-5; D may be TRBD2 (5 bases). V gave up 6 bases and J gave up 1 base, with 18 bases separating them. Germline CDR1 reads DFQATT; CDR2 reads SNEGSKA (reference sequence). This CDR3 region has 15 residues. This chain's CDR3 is CSAQEWLRVQETQYF. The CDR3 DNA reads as TGCAGTGCCCAAGAGTGGTTGAGGGTCCAAGAGACCCAGTACTTC.